This T cell receptor (beta chain) came from a study of cytomegalovirus exposure and HLA in healthy donors. Overall study findings and caveats: Later analysis revealed greater clonal expansion in HLA-associated TCR beta chains than in equally common others.

Trimming removed 1 base from V and 6 bases from J, with 15 bases in between. The germline gives CDR1 SGHNT, CDR2 YENEEA. This CDR3 region has 16 residues. A word on this clone: Its cognate antigen is unknown.

Amplification used 60 Vbeta primers and 13 Jbeta primers. Some clones are missing from TCRdb's copy, which holds only in-frame ones; the method was immunoSEQ multiplex PCR. Its clone listing holds some 120,000 clones. Sequences were obtained from PBMCs. This TCR came from a woman between 55 and 75 years old in good health and CMV-seronegative. The V gene is TRBV11-3, the J gene TRBJ2-2, with D possibly TRBD2 on 6 matching bases. CDR3 protein: CASSLGGRGYPGELFF. CDR3 DNA sequence: TGTGCCAGCAGCTTAGGAGGCCGGGGGTATCCCGGGGAGCTGTTTTTT. Filled out from reference TRBV11-3 and TRBJ2-2, the complete variable domain reads EAGVVQSPRYKIIEKKQPVAFWCNPISGHNTLYWYLQNLGQGPELLIRYENEEAVDDSQLPKDRFSAERLKGVDSTLKIQPAELGDSAVYLCASSLGGRGYPGELFFGEGSRLTVL.